Presented here are 25 T cell receptor beta chains from one specimen sequenced in a study of response to subunit inactivated influenza vaccine. TCRdb used MiXCR to reprocess the RT-PCR reads, holding one entry per CDR3 protein. The data hold fewer than 700,000 distinct CDR3 sequences, with roughly 13% observed a single time. The source was PBMCs from blood, collected roughly 48 days after vaccination. These receptors were obtained from a man in his forties or fifties who received an inactivated influenza vaccine.

This clonotype came up a few times. V and J are TRBV6-2 or TRBV6-3 and TRBJ2-7; the match to TRBD1 covers 7 bases. Trimming took 0 bases from V and 5 from J; bases not matched to a gene: 7. Per the germline V gene, CDR1 is MNHEY and CDR2 is SVGEGT. This CDR3 is 15 amino acids long. The CDR3 DNA sequence: TGTGCCAGCAGTTACTCGGGACAGTCCCCCAACGAGCAGTACTTC. This translates into CASSYSGQSPNEQYF.

The chain is built from TRBV7-9 and TRBJ2-5, with TRBD1 identical over 10 bases. V dropped 4 bases and J dropped 4; count of bases not matched to a gene: 12. Germline CDR1 SEHNR, CDR2 FQNEAQ (reference sequence). This CDR3 spans 17 amino acids. The CDR3 spells CASSSTVLTGGRETQYF. Written as DNA, the CDR3 is TGTGCCAGCAGCTCAACAGTCCTGACAGGGGGCCGAGAGACCCAGTACTTC.

This clonotype was observed a few times. The chain is built from TRBV12-3 or TRBV12-4 and TRBJ2-2, with D uncertain. The CDR3 sequence is 15 residues long. The V gene lost 0 bases and the J gene lost 2 bases, with 7 bases spanning the gap. The CDR3: CASSLATENTGELFF. The CDR3 DNA follows: TGTGCCAGCAGTTTAGCTACAGAAAACACCGGGGAGCTGTTTTTT.

The J gene is TRBJ2-7, the V gene TRBV4-2, with D perhaps matching TRBD2 (6 bases). Germline loops: CDR1 LGHNA, CDR2 YNFKEQ. This CDR3 has 16 residues. V was clipped by 2 bases and J by 3 bases, with 17 bases between them. DNA of the CDR3: TGTGCCAGCAGCCAAACAGGCCTAGCGAGCTTCTACGAGCAGTACTTC. It is translated as CASSQTGLASFYEQYF.

The table lists this clonotype with a count of one. It may be a read error: a sequence one base away is much more abundant. This chain connects TRBV7-2 to TRBJ2-7; 8 nucleotides align to TRBD1. J was trimmed by 1 base and V by 5 bases; bases with no gene match: 10. Per germline, CDR1 SGHTA and CDR2 FQGNSA. The CDR3 consists of 16 residues. The CDR3 sequence is CASSMDGTGYSYEQYF. The CDR3 DNA reads TGTGCCAGCAGCATGGATGGGACAGGTTATTCCTACGAGCAGTACTTC.

This clonotype was seen only a few times. This chain links TRBV6-2 or TRBV6-3 with TRBJ1-6; D not resolved. The CDR3 length is 16 residues. V lost 0 bases, J lost 5 bases, and 11 bases lay in between. The germline CDR1 and CDR2 sequences are MNHEY and SVGEGT. CDR3 sequence: CASSYSSTGNNSPLHF. Here the CDR3 DNA reads TGTGCCAGCAGTTACTCGAGTACGGGGAATAATTCACCCCTCCACTTT.

The rearrangement links TRBV2 to TRBJ2-2; possibly TRBD2 for D (6 bases). Trimming stripped 4 bases from V and 4 bases from J, with 7 bases between. Germline CDR1 and CDR2: SNHLY and FYNNEI. The CDR3 has 13 residues. DNA for the CDR3: TGTGCCAGCAGTGCCGGGGGCACCGGGGAGCTGTTTTTT. Protein product: CASSAGGTGELFF.

This chain links TRBV15 with TRBJ2-5; TRBD2 agrees at 12 bases. The CDR3 has 16 residues. V was clipped by 4 bases and J by 2 bases; unmatched bases: 5. Per the germline V gene, CDR1 is LNHNV and CDR2 is YYDKDF (reference sequence). In DNA, the CDR3 is TGTGCCACCAGCACAGGACTAGCGGGGCGACAAGAGACCCAGTACTTC. Its translation: CATSTGLAGRQETQYF.

This clonotype was seen many times. The chain joins TRBV29-1 to TRBJ2-3; the match to TRBD2 covers 8 bases. Germline V gene sequence: CDR1 SQVTM, CDR2 ANQGSEA. J lost 1 base, V lost 6 bases, and 6 bases had no gene match. The CDR3 spans 14 residues. This CDR3 is CSVFRREGTDTQYF. The CDR3 coding sequence is TGCAGCGTCTTCAGGCGGGAGGGCACAGATACGCAGTATTTT.

This clonotype was detected only a few times. The V and J genes are TRBV3-1 and TRBJ2-1; D could derive from TRBD1 or TRBD2 (5 bases each). Germline V gene data show CDR1 as LGHDT and CDR2 as YNNKEL (reference sequence). Trimming cost V 0 bases and J 5 bases, with 11 bases left between them. This CDR3 is built from 15 residues. The CDR3 coding sequence is TGTGCCAGCAGCCAAGAGGCAGGGAGACACAATGAGCAGTTCTTC. Amino acid sequence: CASSQEAGRHNEQFF.

This clonotype was observed many times. CDR3 bases: TGTGCCAGCAGCCCGGCCATGGCCAGGGGACAGGAGACCCAGTACTTC. It encodes CASSPAMARGQETQYF. The chain joins TRBV7-2 to TRBJ2-5; TRBD1 matches 7 bases. V lost 5 bases to trimming and J lost 5 bases; unmatched junction nucleotides: 14. Germline V gene sequence: CDR1 SGHTA, CDR2 FQGNSA. This CDR3 contains 16 residues.

For the CDR3, the DNA is TGTGCCAGCAGCTTATTGTCACCTAGCGGAGGATACGAGCAGTACTTC. Translating gives CASSLLSPSGGYEQYF. The chain employs TRBV7-2 and TRBJ2-7; 7 bases align to TRBD2. Unmatched junction bases numbered 11, after V lost 2 bases and J lost 4 bases. Germline CDR1 and CDR2: SGHTA and FQGNSA. CDR3 length: 16 residues.

This clonotype occurred once. The chain links TRBV3-1 to TRBJ2-5; 11 nucleotides align to TRBD2. Germline CDR1 is LGHDT and CDR2 is YNNKEL (reference sequence). The CDR3 runs to 17 residues. The V and J ends lost 0 bases and 4 bases, in that order; junction bases with no gene match: 7. CDR3 DNA sequence: TGTGCCAGCAGCCAAGATAAAACCGGGACTAGCGGAGAGACCCAGTACTTC. Its protein is CASSQDKTGTSGETQYF.

This clonotype was counted a few times. The chain carries TRBV4-3 and TRBJ1-1; 7 bases are a match to TRBD1. Germline CDR1 reads LGHNA; CDR2 reads YSLEER. CDR3 length equals 16 residues. Trimming took 0 bases from V and 4 from J; bases not matched to a gene: 8. The CDR3 coding sequence is TGCGCCAGCAGCCAAGATGCAGGGGGTAGGACCACTGAAGCTTTCTTT. This codes for CASSQDAGGRTTEAFF.

The rearrangement uses TRBV10-3 and TRBJ2-5, with 9 nucleotides matching TRBD2. The junction had 7 bases not matched to a gene; V was cut back by 6 bases and J by 5 bases. The germline V gene has CDR1 ENHRY and CDR2 SYGVKD. The CDR3 sequence is 14 residues long. The CDR3 loop reads CAIRSGGPGETQYF. CDR3 nucleotide sequence: TGTGCCATCAGGAGCGGGGGGCCAGGGGAGACCCAGTACTTC.

This clonotype was recorded a few times. This chain connects TRBV20-1 to TRBJ1-6, with D possibly being TRBD1 (5 bases). The germline V gene has CDR1 DFQATT and CDR2 SNEGSKA (reference sequence). V was trimmed by 0 bases and J by 3 bases, leaving 9 bases between them. The CDR3 is made up of 15 amino acids. In DNA, the CDR3 is TGCAGTGCTAGAGAGGCAGGGCTCTATAATTCACCCCTCCACTTT. Protein sequence: CSAREAGLYNSPLHF.

The V and J genes are TRBV12-3 or TRBV12-4 and TRBJ1-1; D not resolved. The CDR3 length is 13 residues. The V and J ends lost 7 bases and 4 bases respectively, with 13 bases between them. CDR3 loop: CASTPPSGTEAFF. As DNA, the CDR3 is TGTGCCAGCACCCCCCCCTCGGGCACTGAAGCTTTCTTT.

This clonotype has at least ten counts. The gene calls are TRBV18 and TRBJ2-3; unclear D gene. The CDR3 loop spans 12 amino acids. Germline V gene lookup returns CDR1 KGHSH and CDR2 LQKENI. Trimming cost V 3 bases and J 5 bases, with 6 bases left between them. Here the CDR3 DNA reads TGTGCCAGCTCACCCCGTGGAGATACGCAGTATTTT. This codes for CASSPRGDTQYF.

This clonotype has only a few counts. The chain has TRBV3-1 and TRBJ1-1, with 7 positions matching TRBD1. CDR1 is LGHDT, CDR2 YNNKEL, per germline (reference sequence). After removal of 4 bases from V and 1 base from J, the junction contained 6 bases not matched to a gene. The CDR3 has 15 amino acids. CDR3 in DNA: TGTGCCAGCAGCCCAGGGGGGACCCGGAACACTGAAGCTTTCTTT. This encodes CASSPGGTRNTEAFF.

The CDR3 spells CSAAQPGLADEQYF. The CDR3 bases are TGCAGTGCTGCCCAACCGGGACTAGCGGACGAGCAGTACTTC. This chain links TRBV20-1 with TRBJ2-7; 11 bases match TRBD2. The V and J ends lost 5 bases and 5 bases, in that order; junction bases with no gene match: 8. CDR1 DFQATT and CDR2 SNEGSKA come from the germline V gene (reference sequence). The CDR3 has 14 amino acids.

The genes are TRBV4-3 and TRBJ1-2, with D possibly matching TRBD1 (5 bases). This CDR3 has 20 amino acids. Trimming removed 1 base at V and 4 bases at J, with 28 bases between. Germline loops: CDR1 LGHNA, CDR2 YSLEER. The CDR3 bases are TGCGCCAGCAGCCAAGTTTTTCCATCTTGGGACGTCTCACCGAGCTATGGCTACACCTTC. Translated: CASSQVFPSWDVSPSYGYTF.

The chain joins TRBV7-7 to TRBJ2-5, with a tentative D call TRBD2 (7 bases). CDR1 and CDR2 (germline): SSHAT, FNYEAQ (reference sequence). V was trimmed by 11 bases and J by 2 bases, leaving 24 bases between them. This CDR3 comprises 16 residues. CDR3 coding DNA: TGTGCCCGCGGGGGACACCTTTCGAGCGGACAAGAGACCCAGTACTTC. Its translation is CARGGHLSSGQETQYF. The whole variable domain, filled in from reference TRBV7-7 and TRBJ2-5, reads GAGVSQSPRYKVTKRGQDVTLRCDPISSHATLYWYQQALGQGPEFLTYFNYEAQPDKSGLPSDRFSAERPEGSISTLTIQRTEQRDSAMYRCARGGHLSSGQETQYFGPGTRLLVL.

This clonotype was recorded a few times. V and J are TRBV7-2 and TRBJ2-5, with 9 nucleotides matching TRBD2. The V gene end was trimmed by 2 bases and the J gene end by 5 bases; junction bases not matched to a gene: 6. The CDR3 spans 15 residues. Looked up from germline, CDR1 is SGHTA and CDR2 is FQGNSA. CDR3 loop: CASSLNWLAGETQYF. CDR3 nucleotides: TGTGCCAGCAGCTTAAATTGGCTAGCGGGGGAGACCCAGTACTTC.

This clonotype came up a few times. The genes are TRBV5-1 and TRBJ2-3; D might be TRBD1 (7 bases). The germline gives CDR1 SGHRS, CDR2 YFSETQ. CDR3 size: 15 residues. V lost 3 bases and J lost 2, with 13 bases in between. The CDR3 DNA is TGCGCCAGCAGCTGGGGCGGGACAGACACAGATACGCAGTATTTT. It yields the protein CASSWGGTDTDTQYF. Together with reference TRBV5-1 and TRBJ2-3, the CDR3 gives the full variable domain: KAGVTQTPRYLIKTRGQQVTLSCSPISGHRSVSWYQQTPGQGLQFLFEYFSETQRNKGNFPGRFSGRQFSNSRSEMNVSTLELGDSALYLCASSWGGTDTDTQYFGPGTRLTVL.

The rearrangement joins TRBV25-1 to TRBJ2-5; 10 nucleotides agree with TRBD1. V was pared by 10 bases and J by 3 bases, with 8 bases of the junction left unmatched. The CDR3 contains 14 residues. Germline V gene lookup returns CDR1 MGHDK and CDR2 SYGVNS. This chain's CDR3 is CATSSGTGEETQYF. In DNA form, the CDR3 reads TGTGCCACCTCTTCTGGGACAGGGGAAGAGACCCAGTACTTC. Complete variable domain (other parts from reference TRBV25-1 and TRBJ2-5): EADIYQTPRYLVIGTGKKITLECSQTMGHDKMYWYQQDPGMELHLIHYSYGVNSTEKGDLSSESTVSRIRTEHFPLTLESARPSHTSQYLCATSSGTGEETQYFGPGTRLLVL.